This section outlines one T cell receptor beta chain sequence together with its context. The antigen is undetermined. This specimen belongs to a study of cytomegalovirus exposure and HLA in healthy donors. Overall study results and limits: The productive fraction for most TCR beta V segments was about 87% or about 30% in an earlier analysis.

The germline V gene has CDR1 SNHLY and CDR2 FYNNEI. V was shortened by 7 bases and J by 8 bases, with 17 bases between the two germline ends. The CDR3 length is 13 residues. The PCR used 60 Vbeta and 13 Jbeta primers. TCRdb keeps only in-frame clones here, not all; method: immunoSEQ multiplex PCR. The data contain about 140,000 clones, roughly 80% of them singletons. Sequenced material: PBMCs. The chain combines TRBV2 with TRBJ1-1, with D perhaps matching TRBD1 (6 bases). The receptor was isolated from a middle-aged man in good health and CMV-seropositive. Written as DNA, the CDR3 is TGTGCCAGCACTCCGGACAGAAACCCAGAAGCTTTCTTT. It translates to CASTPDRNPEAFF.